The 31 T cell receptor beta chains listed next were all sequenced from one sample in a study of T cell changes during pregnancy in multiple sclerosis. Here immunoSEQ multiplex PCR was the method, and the copy in TCRdb shows in-frame clones only, minus some. The table has 75,000 to 100,000 clones, about nine tenths seen once. This specimen was peripheral blood, taken after pregnancy. The receptor source for this set is a female donor in good health, enrolled as a control in a pregnancy study.

This clone was counted once. The J gene is TRBJ2-7, the V gene TRBV6-5; possible D gene TRBD1, 5 bases. Germline CDR1 MNHEY, CDR2 SVGAGI. Between the trimmed V and J ends, which lost 2 bases and 3 bases, there was a span of 14 bases. This CDR3 is built from 15 residues. The CDR3 sequence is CASSYGSGNVYEQYF. The CDR3, as DNA: TGTGCCAGCAGTTACGGGTCAGGGAACGTCTACGAGCAGTACTTC.

This sequence joins TRBV11-1 and TRBJ2-5; TRBD2 might be the D (5 bases). The CDR3 contains 15 residues. Trimming left V 5 bases short and J 5 bases short, with 18 bases between. CDR1 and CDR2 from the germline V gene are SGHAT and FQDESV (reference sequence). Here the CDR3 DNA reads TGTGCCAGCAGCCTGACGACCGGGATAGGGGAGACCCAGTACTTC. Encoded protein: CASSLTTGIGETQYF. The full variable domain, in which reference TRBV11-1 and TRBJ2-5 provide the parts outside the CDR3, is EAEVAQSPRYKITEKSQAVAFWCDPISGHATLYWYRQILGQGPELLVQFQDESVVDDSQLPKDRFSAERLKGVDSTLKIQPAELGDSAMYLCASSLTTGIGETQYFGPGTRLLVL.

The gene calls are TRBV7-2 and TRBJ2-7; D is undetermined. The CDR3 sequence is 15 residues long. The germline gives CDR1 SGHTA, CDR2 FQGNSA. Trimming pared 5 bases from V and 2 bases from J, leaving 16 bases between. CDR3 protein: CASSPSSQVAYEQYF. CDR3 DNA: TGTGCCAGCAGCCCCAGCTCCCAGGTGGCCTACGAGCAGTACTTC.

The V and J genes are TRBV27 and TRBJ1-1, with TRBD1 matching 8 bases. The ends lost 7 bases at V and 4 bases at J; junction bases unmatched: 11. The germline gives CDR1 MNHEY, CDR2 SMNVEV (reference sequence). This CDR3 has 15 residues. CDR3 residues: CASKAGGASPTEAFF. Here the CDR3 DNA reads TGTGCCAGCAAGGCAGGGGGCGCCAGTCCCACTGAAGCTTTCTTT.

This chain joins TRBV18 and TRBJ1-6, with 9 bases fitting TRBD1. Germline CDR1 and CDR2: KGHSH and LQKENI. The length of the CDR3 is 16 residues. The trim removed 2 bases at V and 7 bases at J, leaving 6 bases unmatched. CDR3 DNA: TGTGCCAGCTCACCAGCTTCCGGGACAGGGAATTCACCCCTCCACTTT. Amino acids: CASSPASGTGNSPLHF.

The V gene is TRBV4-3, the J gene TRBJ2-3, with TRBD2 identical over 9 bases. Per the germline V gene, CDR1 is LGHNA and CDR2 is YSLEER. CDR3 length: 15 residues. V dropped 5 bases and J dropped 6; count of bases not matched to a gene: 9. The chain's CDR3 is CASSYGGGAEDTQYF. DNA of the CDR3: TGCGCCAGCAGCTATGGCGGGGGGGCCGAGGATACGCAGTATTTT.

The CDR3 region has the DNA TGTGCCAGCAGCCAAGAGTCTCAGGGGCTCGGGGAGCTGTTTTTT. Protein: CASSQESQGLGELFF. The gene calls are TRBV4-2 and TRBJ2-2; D is possibly TRBD1 (6 bases). V gave up 0 bases and J gave up 7 bases, with 12 bases separating them. The CDR3 contains 15 residues. CDR1 is LGHNA, CDR2 YNFKEQ, per germline.

This clone has only one observation. The chain combines TRBV30 with TRBJ2-5; 8 bases map to TRBD2. V lost 5 bases and J lost 5; bases outside the gene matches: 7. Germline V gene lookup returns CDR1 GTSNPN and CDR2 SVGIG (reference sequence). The CDR3 loop spans 13 amino acids. CDR3 region: CAWAGGPPETQYF. The CDR3 DNA reads as TGTGCCTGGGCGGGGGGCCCTCCGGAGACCCAGTACTTC.

The genes are TRBV7-9 and TRBJ2-5, with a weak D call TRBD2 (7 bases). The CDR3 extends over 17 amino acids. Germline-derived CDR1 and CDR2 are SEHNR and FQNEAQ (reference sequence). The V gene lost 5 bases and the J gene lost 7 bases, with 26 bases spanning the gap. Here the CDR3 reads CASSPPVGGGQSVTQYF. In DNA form, the CDR3 reads TGTGCCAGCAGCCCTCCCGTTGGGGGGGGGCAGAGTGTGACCCAGTACTTC.

The chain employs TRBV6-1 and TRBJ2-5; 9 nucleotides line up with TRBD1. The CDR3 length is 14 residues. Germline CDR1 and CDR2: MNHNS and SASEGT. Trimming cost V 8 bases and J 4 bases; bases outside gene matches: 8. The CDR3 is CASGQGMGGETQYF. DNA of the CDR3: TGTGCCAGCGGACAGGGGATGGGGGGAGAGACCCAGTACTTC.

The table lists this clone with a count of one. The chain uses TRBV18 and TRBJ2-7, with TRBD1 identical over 8 bases. The CDR3 length is 13 residues. The V gene's germline CDR1 is KGHSH and CDR2 LQKENI. J was trimmed by 3 bases and V by 3 bases; bases with no gene match: 1. The CDR3 loop reads CASSPGTGYEQYF. The DNA for the CDR3 is TGTGCCAGCTCACCGGGGACAGGCTACGAGCAGTACTTC.

This clone has a handful of counts. The chain is built from TRBV19 and TRBJ1-3; no clear D gene. Germline CDR1 LNHDA, CDR2 SQIVND (reference sequence). Deletions cut 10 bases from V and 2 bases from J, with 12 bases between. The CDR3 contains 13 residues. CDR3 amino acids: CATAEGTGNTIYF. The CDR3 DNA reads as TGTGCCACCGCGGAGGGTACTGGAAACACCATATATTTT.

The chain recombines TRBV9 with TRBJ2-1, with 7 bases that match TRBD1. The CDR3 contains 13 residues. Germline lookup yields CDR1 SGDLS and CDR2 YYNGEE. Trimming at V came to 4 bases and at J to 7 bases, leaving 5 bases not matched to a gene. The DNA of the CDR3 is TGTGCCAGCAGCCGACAGGGAGTTAATGAGCAGTTCTTC. This sequence encodes CASSRQGVNEQFF.

The V call is TRBV6-5, the J call TRBJ2-5; the D gene is possibly TRBD2 (5 bases). Looked up from germline, CDR1 is MNHEY and CDR2 is SVGAGI. The V and J ends lost 0 bases and 5 bases respectively, with 7 bases between them. The CDR3 loop spans 13 amino acids. CDR3 bases: TGTGCCAGCAGTTACTCAGGCGGGGAGACCCAGTACTTC. It encodes CASSYSGGETQYF.

The V and J genes are TRBV28 and TRBJ2-1, with 8 bases identical to TRBD1. The germline V gene encodes CDR1 MDHEN and CDR2 SYDVKM. Unmatched junction bases numbered 7, after V lost 1 base and J lost 8 bases. This CDR3 contains 15 residues. CDR3 sequence: CASSLSQGASDEQFF. The CDR3 DNA follows: TGTGCCAGCAGTTTATCCCAGGGGGCCTCGGATGAGCAGTTCTTC.

Remarks on this clone: The junction and the germline gene differ at one end; a read error may be behind it. The chain is built from TRBV4-3 and TRBJ1-4; D remains ambiguous. The CDR3 has 15 residues. Germline V gene lookup returns CDR1 LGHNA and CDR2 YSLEER. The CDR3 sequence is CASSQDPAARSELLF. For the CDR3, the DNA is TGCGCCAGCAGCCAAGATCCCGCGGCCCGGTCAGAATTACTTTTT.

The rearrangement links TRBV6-4 to TRBJ1-6; 7 positions match TRBD1. The junction had 9 bases not matched to a gene; V was cut back by 6 bases and J by 7 bases. CDR1 is MRHNA and CDR2 is SNTAGT in the germline V gene. This CDR3 has 15 residues. The CDR3 reads CASSVDRARNSPLHF. The CDR3 DNA reads TGTGCCAGCAGCGTAGACAGGGCCCGAAATTCACCCCTCCACTTT.

V is TRBV27 and J is TRBJ2-5, with D perhaps matching TRBD1 (6 bases). The germline V gene has CDR1 MNHEY and CDR2 SMNVEV (reference sequence). This CDR3 comprises 16 residues. The V and J ends lost 5 bases and 5 bases respectively, with 21 bases between them. The CDR3 here is CASSHVGSGVDETQYF. The CDR3 DNA follows: TGTGCCAGCAGTCATGTGGGTTCAGGGGTCGACGAGACCCAGTACTTC.

The rearrangement links TRBV6-5 to TRBJ2-7, with D possibly being TRBD2 (6 bases). The CDR3 is 10 amino acids. Deletions cut 10 bases from V and 3 bases from J, with 7 bases between. The germline V gene encodes CDR1 MNHEY and CDR2 SVGAGI. The CDR3 DNA reads TGTGCCACCGGGGGCTACGAGCAGTACTTC. Protein sequence: CATGGYEQYF.

This chain uses TRBV5-6 with TRBJ1-1, with D unresolved. Germline V gives CDR1 SGHDT, CDR2 YYEEEE. There are 12 residues in the CDR3. Trimming removed 2 bases from V and 5 bases from J, with 7 bases in between. CDR3 nucleotides: TGTGCCAGCAGCTTATATTTTACTGAAGCTTTCTTT. It specifies CASSLYFTEAFF.

Points on this clone: This sample also contains other DNA sequences that code for the same CDR3. The genes are TRBV7-9 and TRBJ1-2; 8 positions agree with TRBD1. This CDR3 has 14 amino acids. After removal of 5 bases from V and 2 bases from J, the junction contained 4 bases not matched to a gene. Germline V gives CDR1 SEHNR, CDR2 FQNEAQ (reference sequence). Here the CDR3 DNA reads TGTGCCAGCAGCCCCAGACAGGGGAACTATGGCTACACCTTC. The encoded protein is CASSPRQGNYGYTF.

The chain couples TRBV11-2 to TRBJ1-2, with D possibly matching TRBD1 (5 bases). The CDR3 extends over 13 amino acids. Germline V gives CDR1 SGHAT, CDR2 FQNNGV. V was clipped by 6 bases and J by 1 base, with 9 bases between them. The CDR3 reads CASSLDSNYGYTF. The CDR3 bases are TGTGCCAGCAGTCTCGACAGTAACTATGGCTACACCTTC.

The V call is TRBV30, the J call TRBJ2-3; D not resolved. This CDR3 region has 11 residues. Germline V lookup: CDR1 GTSNPN, CDR2 SVGIG (reference sequence). The V gene lost 3 bases and the J gene lost 7 bases, with 8 bases spanning the gap. The CDR3 loop reads CAWRTEHTQYF. The CDR3 nucleotides are TGTGCCTGGAGAACTGAGCATACGCAGTATTTT. Complete variable domain (other parts from reference TRBV30 and TRBJ2-3): SQTIHQWPATLVQPVGSPLSLECTVEGTSNPNLYWYRQAAGRGLQLLFYSVGIGQISSEVPQNLSASRPQDRQFILSSKKLLLSDSGFYLCAWRTEHTQYFGPGTRLTVL.

The sample holds a few counts of this clone. The V call is TRBV4-2, the J call TRBJ1-6, with 7 bases lining up with TRBD1. The CDR3 is made up of 16 amino acids. After removal of 0 bases from V and 6 bases from J, the junction contained 5 bases not matched to a gene. Germline loops: CDR1 LGHNA, CDR2 YNFKEQ. In DNA form, the CDR3 reads TGTGCCAGCAGCCAAGAGAAGGGACAGCTTAATTCACCCCTCCACTTT. Translating it yields CASSQEKGQLNSPLHF.

The chain combines TRBV7-9 with TRBJ2-5, with D tentatively TRBD1 (6 bases). The CDR3 consists of 15 residues. Trimming took off 5 bases at V and 0 bases at J, with 13 bases between the two ends. Per germline, CDR1 SEHNR and CDR2 FQNEAQ (reference sequence). The CDR3 nucleotides are TGTGCCAGCAGCCCCCGGACAGCGAACCAAGAGACCCAGTACTTC. Amino acids: CASSPRTANQETQYF.

The V gene is TRBV19, the J gene TRBJ1-1; no firm D call. The germline V gene encodes CDR1 LNHDA and CDR2 SQIVND (reference sequence). V was pared by 0 bases and J by 1 base, with 12 bases between. The CDR3 spans 16 residues. The CDR3 DNA follows: TGTGCCAGTAGTATAGAGGCGGGCCCCGCGAACACTGAAGCTTTCTTT. Encoded protein: CASSIEAGPANTEAFF.

This clone was detected only once. The chain is built from TRBV9 and TRBJ2-1; 7 bases are shared with TRBD1. CDR1 SGDLS and CDR2 YYNGEE come from the germline V gene. V shed 0 bases and J 4 bases; nucleotides not matched to a gene: 4. There are 15 residues in the CDR3. DNA for the CDR3: TGTGCCAGCAGCGTAGAGGGGACAGATTACAATGAGCAGTTCTTC. Translating it yields CASSVEGTDYNEQFF.

This clone was seen only a few times. V usage is TRBV30 and J usage is TRBJ1-1, with D possibly being TRBD1 (5 bases). Trimming took off 0 bases at V and 11 bases at J, with 13 bases between the two ends. The CDR3 runs 12 residues. From germline, CDR1 is GTSNPN and CDR2 SVGIG (reference sequence). The CDR3 DNA is TGTGCCTGGAGTGTACAAGGGGAAGACGCTTTCTTT. Translating gives CAWSVQGEDAFF.

This chain joins TRBV30 and TRBJ1-1, with D unresolved. V gave up 4 bases and J gave up 4 bases, with 7 bases separating them. CDR3 length equals 11 residues. Germline V gives CDR1 GTSNPN, CDR2 SVGIG (reference sequence). CDR3 amino acids: CAWIRITEAFF. For the CDR3, the DNA is TGTGCCTGGATTCGTATCACTGAAGCTTTCTTT.

Only one count was recorded for this clone. V and J are TRBV7-6 and TRBJ2-7; D is ambiguous. The V gene's germline CDR1 is SGHVS and CDR2 FNYEAQ. Trimming cost V 5 bases and J 3 bases, with 5 bases left between them. This CDR3 spans 11 amino acids. DNA for the CDR3: TGTGCCAGCAGCAATAACTACGAGCAGTACTTC. It codes for CASSNNYEQYF.

The J gene is TRBJ1-1, the V gene TRBV4-3; 9 bases are a match to TRBD1. The germline CDR1 and CDR2 sequences are LGHNA and YSLEER. The trim removed 0 bases at V and 5 bases at J, leaving 4 bases unmatched. The CDR3 runs to 15 residues. The CDR3 DNA follows: TGCGCCAGCAGCCAAGAACAGGGGGCAGGGACTGAAGCTTTCTTT. It encodes CASSQEQGAGTEAFF.